Here is one T cell receptor (beta chain) with its context. In the PCR, 60 Vbeta and 13 Jbeta primers were used. Clones were sequenced by immunoSEQ multiplex PCR, and TCRdb holds only the in-frame ones, with some missing. The sample holds some 150,000 clones, 64% seen once. This entry belongs to a study of cytomegalovirus exposure and HLA in healthy donors. Germline V gene data show CDR1 as SGHVS and CDR2 as FNYEAQ. The length of the CDR3 is 14 residues. Trimming shortened V by 5 bases and J by 5 bases, and 15 bases separated the two germline ends. The sequence came from a woman aged 35 to 49 in good health and CMV-seronegative. The specimen sequenced was PBMCs. V is TRBV7-6 and J is TRBJ1-1; D ambiguous. The CDR3 region has the DNA TGTGCCAGCAGCCTCCGGGAAAGTAAAACTGAAGCTTTCTTT. It yields the protein CASSLRESKTEAFF.